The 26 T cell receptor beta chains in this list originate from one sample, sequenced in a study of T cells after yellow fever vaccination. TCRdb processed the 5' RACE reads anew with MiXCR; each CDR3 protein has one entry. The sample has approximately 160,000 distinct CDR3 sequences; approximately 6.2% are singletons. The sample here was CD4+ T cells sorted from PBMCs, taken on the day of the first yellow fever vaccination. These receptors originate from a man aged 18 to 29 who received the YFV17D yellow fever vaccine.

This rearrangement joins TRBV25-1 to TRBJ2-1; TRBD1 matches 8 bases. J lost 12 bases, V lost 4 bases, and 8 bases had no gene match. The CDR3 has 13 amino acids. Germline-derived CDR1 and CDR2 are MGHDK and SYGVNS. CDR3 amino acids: CASSVQGATGQFF. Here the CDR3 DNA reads TGTGCCAGCAGTGTTCAGGGGGCCACGGGGCAGTTCTTC.

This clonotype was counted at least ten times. In nucleotides, the CDR3 is TGTGCCAGCAGCTTGAACCGGGACAGGGCTTTCTTT. This codes for CASSLNRDRAFF. The chain uses TRBV5-4 and TRBJ1-1; 8 bases are a match to TRBD1. The CDR3 extends over 12 amino acids. Germline V gene lookup returns CDR1 SGHNT and CDR2 YYREEE (reference sequence). V trimming: 1 base; J trimming: 11 bases; junction bases outside the gene matches: 4.

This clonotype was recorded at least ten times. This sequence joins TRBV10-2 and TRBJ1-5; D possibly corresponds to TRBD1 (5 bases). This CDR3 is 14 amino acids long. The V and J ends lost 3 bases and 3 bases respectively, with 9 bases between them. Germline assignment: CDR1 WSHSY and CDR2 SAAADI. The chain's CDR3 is CASSDRVPNQPQHF. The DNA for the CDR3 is TGCGCCAGCAGTGACAGGGTGCCCAATCAGCCCCAGCATTTT.

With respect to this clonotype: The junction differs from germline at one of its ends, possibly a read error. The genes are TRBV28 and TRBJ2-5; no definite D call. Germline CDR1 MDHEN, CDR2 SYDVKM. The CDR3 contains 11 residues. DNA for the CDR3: TGTGCCAGCGGCCTAAGAGAGACTCAGTACTTC. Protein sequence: CASGLRETQYF.

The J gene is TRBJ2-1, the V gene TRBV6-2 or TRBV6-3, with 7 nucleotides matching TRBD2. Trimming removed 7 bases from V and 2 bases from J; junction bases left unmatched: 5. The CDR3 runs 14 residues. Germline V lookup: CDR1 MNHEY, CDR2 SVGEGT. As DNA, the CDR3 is TGTGCCAGCAAAGGACTAGGCCCCTACAATGAGCAGTTCTTC. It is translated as CASKGLGPYNEQFF.

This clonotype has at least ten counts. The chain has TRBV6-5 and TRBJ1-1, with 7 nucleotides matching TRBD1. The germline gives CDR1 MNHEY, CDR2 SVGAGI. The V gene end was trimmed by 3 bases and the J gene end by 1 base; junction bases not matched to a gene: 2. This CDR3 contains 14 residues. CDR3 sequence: CASSYQGENTEAFF. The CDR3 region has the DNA TGTGCCAGCAGTTATCAGGGGGAGAACACTGAAGCTTTCTTT.

The CDR3 sequence: CASSLNGLAGIATQYF. The CDR3 region has the DNA TGTGCCAGTAGTCTAAACGGACTAGCGGGGATAGCGACCCAGTACTTC. This chain connects TRBV19 to TRBJ2-5; 12 bases fit TRBD2. The CDR3 extends over 16 amino acids. The trim removed 5 bases at V and 7 bases at J, leaving 11 bases unmatched. Germline-derived CDR1 and CDR2 are LNHDA and SQIVND (reference sequence).

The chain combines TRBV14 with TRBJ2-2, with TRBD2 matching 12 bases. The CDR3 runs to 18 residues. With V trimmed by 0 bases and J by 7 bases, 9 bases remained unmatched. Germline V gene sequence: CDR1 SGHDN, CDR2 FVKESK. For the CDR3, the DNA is TGTGCCAGCAGCCAAGATCTACGTCTACTAGCGGGAGGCGGGGAGCTGTTTTTT. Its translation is CASSQDLRLLAGGGELFF.

Here the CDR3 DNA reads TGTGCCAGCTCTTCGGAGGAGGACACTGAAGCTTTCTTT. It yields the protein CASSSEEDTEAFF. The genes are TRBV12-3 or TRBV12-4 and TRBJ1-1, with D uncertain. Trimming shortened V by 8 bases and J by 3 bases, and 13 bases separated the two germline ends. CDR3 length equals 13 residues.

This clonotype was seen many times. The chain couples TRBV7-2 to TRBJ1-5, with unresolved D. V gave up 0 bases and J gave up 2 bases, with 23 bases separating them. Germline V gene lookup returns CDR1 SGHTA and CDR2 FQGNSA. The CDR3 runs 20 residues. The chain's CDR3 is CASSLALTHLGGRGNQPQHF. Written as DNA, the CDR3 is TGTGCCAGCAGCTTAGCACTAACACATCTGGGAGGTCGGGGCAATCAGCCCCAGCATTTT. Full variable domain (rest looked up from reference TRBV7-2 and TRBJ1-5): GAGVSQSPSNKVTEKGKDVELRCDPISGHTALYWYRQSLGQGLEFLIYFQGNSAPDKSGLPSDRFSAERTGGSVSTLTIQRTQQEDSAVYLCASSLALTHLGGRGNQPQHFGDGTRLSIL.

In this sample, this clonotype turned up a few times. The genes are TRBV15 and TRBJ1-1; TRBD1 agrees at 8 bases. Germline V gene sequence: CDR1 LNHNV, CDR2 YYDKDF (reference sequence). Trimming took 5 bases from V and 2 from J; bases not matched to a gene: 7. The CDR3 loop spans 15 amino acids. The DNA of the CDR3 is TGTGCCACCAGCCCCCTGACAGGGGTCAACACTGAAGCTTTCTTT. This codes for CATSPLTGVNTEAFF.

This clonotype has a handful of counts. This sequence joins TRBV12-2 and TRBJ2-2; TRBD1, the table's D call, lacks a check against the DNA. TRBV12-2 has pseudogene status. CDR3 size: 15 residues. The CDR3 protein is CASRYRQENTGELFF. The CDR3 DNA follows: TGTGCAAGTCGATATCGACAGGAGAACACCGGGGAGCTGTTTTTT.

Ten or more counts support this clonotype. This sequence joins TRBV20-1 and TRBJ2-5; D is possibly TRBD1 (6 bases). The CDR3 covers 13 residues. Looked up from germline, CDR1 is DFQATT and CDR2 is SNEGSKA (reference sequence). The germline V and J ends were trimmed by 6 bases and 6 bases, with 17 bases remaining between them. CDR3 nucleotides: TGCAGTGCGGTGGGGGCAGGGACGAAGACCCAGTACTTC. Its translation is CSAVGAGTKTQYF.

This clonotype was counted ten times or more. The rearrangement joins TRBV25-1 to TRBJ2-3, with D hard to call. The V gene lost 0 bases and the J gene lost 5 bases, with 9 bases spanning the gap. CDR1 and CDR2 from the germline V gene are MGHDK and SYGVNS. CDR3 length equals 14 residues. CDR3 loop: CASSEYREVDTQYF. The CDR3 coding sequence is TGTGCCAGCAGTGAATATAGGGAAGTAGATACGCAGTATTTT.

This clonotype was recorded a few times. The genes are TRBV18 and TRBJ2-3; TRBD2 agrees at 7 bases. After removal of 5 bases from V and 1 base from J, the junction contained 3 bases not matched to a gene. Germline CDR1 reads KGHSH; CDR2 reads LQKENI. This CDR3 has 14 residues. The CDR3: CASSFGLGTDTQYF. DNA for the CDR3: TGTGCCAGCTCATTCGGACTAGGCACAGATACGCAGTATTTT.

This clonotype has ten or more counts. The CDR3 is CASRTDFSYNEQFF. CDR3 sequence (DNA): TGTGCCAGCAGAACGGACTTCTCCTACAATGAGCAGTTCTTC. The rearrangement uses TRBV6-1 and TRBJ2-1, with D maybe TRBD2 (5 bases). The CDR3 is 14 residues long. CDR1 and CDR2 (germline): MNHNS, SASEGT. The V end lost 6 bases, the J end lost 0 bases, and 9 bases lay between the germline ends.

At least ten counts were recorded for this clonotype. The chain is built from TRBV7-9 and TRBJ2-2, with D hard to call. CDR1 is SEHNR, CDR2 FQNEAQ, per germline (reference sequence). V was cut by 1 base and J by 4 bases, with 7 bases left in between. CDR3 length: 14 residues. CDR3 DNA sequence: TGTGCCAGCAGCTTAGTGGGCACCACCGGGGAGCTGTTTTTT. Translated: CASSLVGTTGELFF.

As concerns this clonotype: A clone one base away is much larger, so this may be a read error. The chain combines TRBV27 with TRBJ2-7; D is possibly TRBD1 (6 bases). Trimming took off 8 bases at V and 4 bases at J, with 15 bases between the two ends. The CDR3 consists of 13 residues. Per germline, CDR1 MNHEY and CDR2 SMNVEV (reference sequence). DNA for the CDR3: TGTGCCAGCGCTCCAGGGGTGAAATACGAGCAGTACGTC. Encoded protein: CASAPGVKYEQYV.

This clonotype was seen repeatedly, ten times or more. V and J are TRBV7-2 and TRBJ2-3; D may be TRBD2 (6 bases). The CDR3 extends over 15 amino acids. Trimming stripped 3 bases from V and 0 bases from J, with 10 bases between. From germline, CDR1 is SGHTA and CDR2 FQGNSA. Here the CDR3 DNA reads TGTGCCAGCAGCTTGAGGGAGGTTAGCACAGATACGCAGTATTTT. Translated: CASSLREVSTDTQYF.

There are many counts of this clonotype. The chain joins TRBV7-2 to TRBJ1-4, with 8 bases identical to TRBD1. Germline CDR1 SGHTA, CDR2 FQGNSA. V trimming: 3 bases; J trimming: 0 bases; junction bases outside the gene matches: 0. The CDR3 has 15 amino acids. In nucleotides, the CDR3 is TGTGCCAGCAGCTTCAGGGGGCCAACTAATGAAAAACTGTTTTTT. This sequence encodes CASSFRGPTNEKLFF.

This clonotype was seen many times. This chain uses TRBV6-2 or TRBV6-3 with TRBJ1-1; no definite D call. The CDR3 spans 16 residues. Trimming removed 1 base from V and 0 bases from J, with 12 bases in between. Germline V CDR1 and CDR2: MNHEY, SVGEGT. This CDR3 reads CASSYYTRRVNTEAFF. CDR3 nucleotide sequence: TGTGCCAGCAGTTACTACACCCGACGGGTGAACACTGAAGCTTTCTTT.

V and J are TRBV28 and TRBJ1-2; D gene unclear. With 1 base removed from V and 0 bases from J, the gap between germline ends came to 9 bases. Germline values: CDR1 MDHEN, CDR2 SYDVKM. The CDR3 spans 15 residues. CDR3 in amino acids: CASSLSSGPNYGYTF. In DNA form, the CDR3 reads TGTGCCAGCAGTTTATCTTCCGGACCTAACTATGGCTACACCTTC.

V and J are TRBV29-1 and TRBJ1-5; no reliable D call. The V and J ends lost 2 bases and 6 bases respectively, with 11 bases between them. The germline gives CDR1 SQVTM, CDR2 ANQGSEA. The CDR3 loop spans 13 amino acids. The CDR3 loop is CSVEHGLGQPQHF. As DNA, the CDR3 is TGCAGCGTTGAACACGGGCTCGGTCAGCCCCAGCATTTT.

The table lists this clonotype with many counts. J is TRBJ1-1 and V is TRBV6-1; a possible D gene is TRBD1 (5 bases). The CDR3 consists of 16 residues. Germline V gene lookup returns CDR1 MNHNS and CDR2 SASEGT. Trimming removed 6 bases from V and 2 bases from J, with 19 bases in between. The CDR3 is CASREDGTGLNTEAFF. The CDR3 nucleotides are TGTGCCAGCAGGGAGGACGGGACCGGATTAAACACTGAAGCTTTCTTT.

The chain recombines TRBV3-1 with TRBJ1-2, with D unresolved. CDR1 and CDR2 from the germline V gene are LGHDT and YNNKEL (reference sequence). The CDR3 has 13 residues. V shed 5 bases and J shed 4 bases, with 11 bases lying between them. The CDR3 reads CASSNGPGYGYTF. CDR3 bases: TGTGCCAGCAGCAATGGGCCAGGCTATGGCTACACCTTC.

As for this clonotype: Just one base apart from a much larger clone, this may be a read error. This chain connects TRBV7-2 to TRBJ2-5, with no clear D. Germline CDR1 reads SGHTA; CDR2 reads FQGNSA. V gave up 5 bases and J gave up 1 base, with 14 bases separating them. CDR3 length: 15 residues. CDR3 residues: CASSLATTTQETQYF. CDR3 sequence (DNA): TGTGCCAGCAGCCTCGCAACTACCACCCAAGAGACCCAGTACTTC.